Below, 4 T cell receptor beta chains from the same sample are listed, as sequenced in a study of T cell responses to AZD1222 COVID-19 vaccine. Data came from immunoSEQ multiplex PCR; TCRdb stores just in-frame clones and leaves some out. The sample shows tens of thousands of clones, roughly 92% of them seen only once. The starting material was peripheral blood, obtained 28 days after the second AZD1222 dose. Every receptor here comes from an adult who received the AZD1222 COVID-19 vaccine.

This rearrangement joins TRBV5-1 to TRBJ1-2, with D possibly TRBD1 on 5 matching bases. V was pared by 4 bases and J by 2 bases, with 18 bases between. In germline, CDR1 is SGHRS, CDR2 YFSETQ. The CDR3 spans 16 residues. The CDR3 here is CASSLPTGPLNYGYTF. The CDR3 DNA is TGCGCCAGCAGCCTACCCACGGGGCCCTTAAACTATGGCTACACCTTC.

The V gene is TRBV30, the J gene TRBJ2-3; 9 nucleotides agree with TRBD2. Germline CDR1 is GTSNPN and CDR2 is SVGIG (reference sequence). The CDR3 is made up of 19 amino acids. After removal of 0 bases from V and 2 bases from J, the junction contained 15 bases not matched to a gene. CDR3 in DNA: TGTGCCTGGAGTGTAGGGCTAGCGGGGACAGATTCCCTCACAGATACGCAGTATTTT. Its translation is CAWSVGLAGTDSLTDTQYF.

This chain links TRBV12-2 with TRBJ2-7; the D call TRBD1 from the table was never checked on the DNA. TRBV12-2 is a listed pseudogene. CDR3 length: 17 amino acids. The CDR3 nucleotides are TGTGCAAGTCGCTTAGCGGTCCTCGTGGACAGCACCTACGAGCAGTACTTC. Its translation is CASRLAVLVDSTYEQYF.

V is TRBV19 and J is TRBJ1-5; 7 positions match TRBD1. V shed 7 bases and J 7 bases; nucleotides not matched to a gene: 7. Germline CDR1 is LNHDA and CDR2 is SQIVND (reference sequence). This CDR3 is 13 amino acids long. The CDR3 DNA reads TGTGCCAGTAAAGACAGGGAGGACCAGCCCCAGCATTTT. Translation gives CASKDREDQPQHF.